This TCR beta chain was profiled in a study of cytomegalovirus exposure and HLA in healthy donors. Unmatched junction bases numbered 6, after V lost 4 bases and J lost 9 bases. Germline values: CDR1 WNHNN, CDR2 SYGVQD (reference sequence). This CDR3 region has 14 residues. In its sample, this clone was seen a few times. Clones were read by immunoSEQ multiplex PCR, and TCRdb kept only the in-frame ones, dropping some. Found here are approximately 280,000 clones, 86% of them singletons; the top ten hold more than 0.8%. The sample taken for sequencing was PBMCs. The chain is built from TRBV10-1 and TRBJ1-1; 12 bases map to TRBD1. The source is a young woman in good health and CMV-seronegative. CDR3 coding DNA: TGCGCCAGCAGTGGGGACAGGGGGCAAATGAAAGCTTTCTTT. This sequence encodes CASSGDRGQMKAFF.